This is a list of T cell receptor beta chains from one sample in a study of cytomegalovirus exposure and HLA in healthy donors. TCRdb keeps only in-frame clones here, not all; method: immunoSEQ multiplex PCR. The repertoire consists of around 71,000 clones, with about two thirds occurring once and the leading ten covering 4.5% to 6%. The sequencing input was PBMCs. These receptors all come from a man between 25 and 39 years old in good health and CMV-seropositive. The CDR3 runs from the conserved cysteine through the conserved F or W. The order of the fields is V gene, clone size, D gene, J gene, CDR3 DNA, CDR3 protein. A D gene is named only where the DNA matches it firmly. Some rows mark clone size as missing; the rest say once, few, many or name a class of expanded clone.

v_gene: TRBV6-6; abundance: NA; d_gene: NA; j_gene: TRBJ2-7; CDR3nt: TGTGCCAGCAGATCGTTCGGGAGCTACGAGCAGTACTTC; CDR3aa: CASRSFGSYEQYF
v_gene: TRBV27; abundance: NA; d_gene: TRBD1; j_gene: TRBJ2-1; CDR3nt: TGTGCCAGCAGCTACTACGGGACAGGGAGAAATGAGCAGTTCTTC; CDR3aa: CASSYYGTGRNEQFF
v_gene: TRBV11-3; abundance: once; d_gene: TRBD1; j_gene: TRBJ2-3; CDR3nt: TGTGCCAGCAGCCCCCCGCAGGGGGCCGGAGATACGCAGTATTTT; CDR3aa: CASSPPQGAGDTQYF
v_gene: TRBV28; abundance: few; d_gene: NA; j_gene: TRBJ1-1; CDR3nt: TGTGCCAGCTGCCCGGGGGGGCGCAATACTGAAGCTTTCTTT; CDR3aa: CASCPGGRNTEAFF
v_gene: TRBV29-1; abundance: NA; d_gene: TRBD1; j_gene: TRBJ2-7; CDR3nt: TGCATCGCAGACCGGGACAGGGGGCACGAGCAGTACTTC; CDR3aa: CIADRDRGHEQYF
v_gene: TRBV11-3; abundance: once; d_gene: NA; j_gene: TRBJ2-5; CDR3nt: TGTGCCAGCAGCTTAGATTTTGGGGGGCAAGAGACCCAGTACTTC; CDR3aa: CASSLDFGGQETQYF
v_gene: TRBV4-1; abundance: NA; d_gene: NA; j_gene: TRBJ2-7; CDR3nt: TGCGCCAGCAGCCTGCGCTCAGCGGGTACCTACGAGCAGTACTTC; CDR3aa: CASSLRSAGTYEQYF
v_gene: TRBV28; abundance: NA; d_gene: NA; j_gene: TRBJ1-3; CDR3nt: TGTGCCAGCAGTTTTGATTTTGGGGGGAGCTCTGGAAACACCATATATTTT; CDR3aa: CASSFDFGGSSGNTIYF
v_gene: TRBV7-2; abundance: NA; d_gene: NA; j_gene: TRBJ2-5; CDR3nt: TGTGCCAGCAGCTTAGTCCAGGAGACCCAGTACTTC; CDR3aa: CASSLVQETQYF
v_gene: TRBV18; abundance: NA; d_gene: NA; j_gene: TRBJ1-1; CDR3nt: TGTGCCAGCTCACCATTGGACAGTACGAACACTGAAGCTTTCTTT; CDR3aa: CASSPLDSTNTEAFF
v_gene: TRBV7-3; abundance: NA; d_gene: TRBD2; j_gene: TRBJ2-3; CDR3nt: TGTGCCAGCAGCCCGACGCTAGCGGAAAGCACAGATACGCAGTATTTT; CDR3aa: CASSPTLAESTDTQYF
v_gene: TRBV2; abundance: NA; d_gene: TRBD1; j_gene: TRBJ1-5; CDR3nt: TGTGCCAGCAGGGGACAGAGAGATCAGCCCCAGCATTTT; CDR3aa: CASRGQRDQPQHF
v_gene: TRBV5-1; abundance: NA; d_gene: TRBD2; j_gene: TRBJ2-2; CDR3nt: TGCGCCAGCAGCTTGGAAGCTAGCGGGAGGTTCGGCGGGGAGCTGTTTTTT; CDR3aa: CASSLEASGRFGGELFF
v_gene: TRBV10-3; abundance: few; d_gene: NA; j_gene: TRBJ2-2; CDR3nt: TGTGCCATCAGTGAGTCTAGCGGATTCGACACCGGGGAGCTGTTTTTT; CDR3aa: CAISESSGFDTGELFF
v_gene: TRBV6-5; abundance: few; d_gene: NA; j_gene: TRBJ2-7; CDR3nt: TGTGTCAGCAGTTACAACGGCCTAGCGCGCTCCTACGAGCAGTACTTC; CDR3aa: CVSSYNGLARSYEQYF
v_gene: TRBV28; abundance: NA; d_gene: TRBD1; j_gene: TRBJ2-7; CDR3nt: TGTGCCAGCAGTCCTCTAACAGGGGACCTCCACTACGAGCAGTACTTC; CDR3aa: CASSPLTGDLHYEQYF
v_gene: TRBV19; abundance: NA; d_gene: TRBD1; j_gene: TRBJ1-6; CDR3nt: TGTGCCAGCGCGGGGACAGGGGGCAATTCACCCCTCCACTTT; CDR3aa: CASAGTGGNSPLHF
v_gene: TRBV5-1; abundance: few; d_gene: NA; j_gene: TRBJ2-7; CDR3nt: TGCGCCAGCAGCCCGGCTGATAGGACACCGAAACACCGACCGATTCCCTACGAGCAGTACTTC; CDR3aa: CASSPADRTPKHRPIPYEQYF
v_gene: TRBV11-2; abundance: NA; d_gene: NA; j_gene: TRBJ2-3; CDR3nt: TGTGCCAGCAGCCGCGGGGCAGGGGGGACAGATACGCAGTATTTT; CDR3aa: CASSRGAGGTDTQYF
v_gene: TRBV2; abundance: NA; d_gene: NA; j_gene: TRBJ1-1; CDR3nt: TGTGCCAGCAGTTACACAGGGATGAACACTGAAGCTTTCTTT; CDR3aa: CASSYTGMNTEAFF
v_gene: TRBV7-9; abundance: NA; d_gene: NA; j_gene: TRBJ2-7; CDR3nt: TGTGCCAGCAGCTTCCGACTAGGGGTAAACTTCGAGCAGTACTTC; CDR3aa: CASSFRLGVNFEQYF
v_gene: TRBV7-8; abundance: NA; d_gene: NA; j_gene: TRBJ2-7; CDR3nt: TGTGCCAGCAGCTTATCGGGAGCTAAGGGCGAGCAGTACTTC; CDR3aa: CASSLSGAKGEQYF
v_gene: TRBV18; abundance: once; d_gene: NA; j_gene: TRBJ1-2; CDR3nt: TGTGCCAGCTCACCACCGGCCGGGGTTGGCTACACCTTC; CDR3aa: CASSPPAGVGYTF
v_gene: TRBV5-1; abundance: NA; d_gene: NA; j_gene: TRBJ1-1; CDR3nt: TGCGCCAGCAGCTTGGATAGCGCTGAAGCTTTCTTT; CDR3aa: CASSLDSAEAFF
v_gene: TRBV28; abundance: NA; d_gene: NA; j_gene: TRBJ2-5; CDR3nt: TGTGCCAGCAGTTTGTCGGGGGTTCTTGGGCAAGAGACCCAGTACTTC; CDR3aa: CASSLSGVLGQETQYF
v_gene: TRBV2; abundance: few; d_gene: TRBD1; j_gene: TRBJ2-5; CDR3nt: TGTGCCAGCATGGGGGGACAGGGAGGTGAGCAGTACTTC; CDR3aa: CASMGGQGGEQYF
v_gene: TRBV4-3; abundance: NA; d_gene: NA; j_gene: TRBJ2-1; CDR3nt: TGCGCCAGCAGCCAAGATTTCGGCGGGAAGTACAATGAGCAGTTCTTC; CDR3aa: CASSQDFGGKYNEQFF
v_gene: TRBV28; abundance: NA; d_gene: NA; j_gene: TRBJ2-1; CDR3nt: TGTGCCAGCATACGACACGACTACAATGAGCAGTTCTTC; CDR3aa: CASIRHDYNEQFF
v_gene: TRBV11-3; abundance: few; d_gene: TRBD1; j_gene: TRBJ2-5; CDR3nt: TGTGCCAGCAGCTCGGCGACAGGGGGCACCGAGACCCAGTACTTC; CDR3aa: CASSSATGGTETQYF
v_gene: TRBV4-1; abundance: NA; d_gene: NA; j_gene: TRBJ1-2; CDR3nt: TGCGCCAGCAGCCAGAACATAATCTATGGCTACACCTTC; CDR3aa: CASSQNIIYGYTF
v_gene: TRBV6-5; abundance: few; d_gene: TRBD1; j_gene: TRBJ2-7; CDR3nt: TGTGCCAGCAGGGACCGGGACAGGGGTTCTTACGAGCAGTACTTC; CDR3aa: CASRDRDRGSYEQYF
v_gene: TRBV7-2; abundance: NA; d_gene: TRBD2; j_gene: TRBJ2-7; CDR3nt: TGTGCCAGCAGCTTACGTGGGACTAGCGGATCCTACGAGCAGTACTTC; CDR3aa: CASSLRGTSGSYEQYF
v_gene: TRBV9; abundance: NA; d_gene: TRBD1; j_gene: TRBJ2-7; CDR3nt: TGTGCCAGCAGCCCGGGACAGGAATCCTACGAGCAGTACTTC; CDR3aa: CASSPGQESYEQYF
v_gene: TRBV29-1; abundance: NA; d_gene: NA; j_gene: TRBJ1-2; CDR3nt: TGCAGCGTTGAAAACAGCTTCGGATATGGCTACACCTTC; CDR3aa: CSVENSFGYGYTF
v_gene: TRBV9; abundance: few; d_gene: TRBD1; j_gene: TRBJ1-6; CDR3nt: TGTGCCAGCAGCCTTTCTCGGGACAGGGGACATTCACCCCTCCACTTT; CDR3aa: CASSLSRDRGHSPLHF
v_gene: TRBV19; abundance: NA; d_gene: NA; j_gene: TRBJ2-5; CDR3nt: TGTGCCAGTAGCCGACAGAAACAAGAGACCCAGTACTTC; CDR3aa: CASSRQKQETQYF
v_gene: TRBV11-2; abundance: NA; d_gene: NA; j_gene: TRBJ1-6; CDR3nt: TGTGCCAGCAGCCGGAAGGGGAATAATTCACCCCTCCACTTT; CDR3aa: CASSRKGNNSPLHF
v_gene: TRBV10-3; abundance: few; d_gene: NA; j_gene: TRBJ2-2; CDR3nt: TGTGCCATCACCGCGGGAAAGGGCGGGGAGCTGTTTTTT; CDR3aa: CAITAGKGGELFF
v_gene: TRBV7-7; abundance: NA; d_gene: NA; j_gene: TRBJ2-1; CDR3nt: TGTGCTAGCAGCCCACATCGATTTGGGGTGCTTAACGGGAACAATGGGCAGTTCTTC; CDR3aa: CASSPHRFGVLNGNNGQFF
v_gene: TRBV6-6; abundance: NA; d_gene: TRBD1; j_gene: TRBJ2-7; CDR3nt: TGTGCCAGCAAGACAGGGGGCGGGTACGAGCAGTACTTC; CDR3aa: CASKTGGGYEQYF
v_gene: TRBV18; abundance: NA; d_gene: NA; j_gene: TRBJ2-7; CDR3nt: TGTGCCAGCTCTCTCGAGTACGAGCAGTACTTC; CDR3aa: CASSLEYEQYF
v_gene: TRBV4-2; abundance: NA; d_gene: TRBD1; j_gene: TRBJ1-6; CDR3nt: TGTGCCAGCAGCCAAAACACAGGGGCAAGCTCCTATAATTCACCCCTCCACTTT; CDR3aa: CASSQNTGASSYNSPLHF
v_gene: TRBV5-4; abundance: NA; d_gene: TRBD2; j_gene: TRBJ2-5; CDR3nt: TGTGCCAGCAGCCCGCCTCCTAGCGGGGGGGCCCAAGAGACCCAGTACTTC; CDR3aa: CASSPPPSGGAQETQYF
v_gene: TRBV27; abundance: NA; d_gene: NA; j_gene: TRBJ2-5; CDR3nt: TGTGCCAGCAGTTTATTAGGGGCCGGGGAGACCCAGTACTTC; CDR3aa: CASSLLGAGETQYF
v_gene: TRBV15; abundance: NA; d_gene: NA; j_gene: TRBJ2-3; CDR3nt: TGTGCCACCAGCAGAGTGCAGGTTGGCACAGATACGCAGTATTTT; CDR3aa: CATSRVQVGTDTQYF
v_gene: TRBV30; abundance: NA; d_gene: NA; j_gene: TRBJ1-5; CDR3nt: TGTGCCTGGAGTGCTGGGCGAAATCAGCCCCAGCATTTT; CDR3aa: CAWSAGRNQPQHF
v_gene: TRBV7-8; abundance: NA; d_gene: NA; j_gene: TRBJ2-1; CDR3nt: TGTGCCAGCAGCCCCCGGACAGGGGAATGGCGGGAGGCCTACAATGAGCAGTTCTTC; CDR3aa: CASSPRTGEWREAYNEQFF
v_gene: TRBV7-3; abundance: few; d_gene: NA; j_gene: TRBJ2-3; CDR3nt: TGTGCCAGCACCCAAGGCGGGAAGAGCACAGATACGCAGTATTTT; CDR3aa: CASTQGGKSTDTQYF
v_gene: TRBV29-1; abundance: NA; d_gene: NA; j_gene: TRBJ2-7; CDR3nt: TGCAGCGTGACTCAGACTTCCTCCTACGAGCAGTACTTC; CDR3aa: CSVTQTSSYEQYF
v_gene: TRBV5-6; abundance: few; d_gene: NA; j_gene: TRBJ2-7; CDR3nt: TGTGCCAGCAGCTTGGCAGCGGACTACGAGCAGTACTTC; CDR3aa: CASSLAADYEQYF
v_gene: TRBV6-5; abundance: NA; d_gene: NA; j_gene: TRBJ1-4; CDR3nt: TGTGCCAGCAGTAGGATCGGGAGAGAAAAACTGTTTTTT; CDR3aa: CASSRIGREKLFF
v_gene: TRBV4-2; abundance: NA; d_gene: TRBD2; j_gene: TRBJ2-3; CDR3nt: TGTGCCAGCAGCCAAGATCACCTAGCGGGAGGCCCAGATACGCAGTATTTT; CDR3aa: CASSQDHLAGGPDTQYF
v_gene: TRBV19; abundance: NA; d_gene: NA; j_gene: TRBJ2-3; CDR3nt: TGTGCCAGTAAGAGTCAGGCCGTTAGCACAGATACGCAGTATTTT; CDR3aa: CASKSQAVSTDTQYF
v_gene: TRBV28; abundance: NA; d_gene: TRBD1; j_gene: TRBJ1-2; CDR3nt: TGTGCCAGCAGTTCTTTCGACAGGGCGTTGGGAGGCTACACCTTC; CDR3aa: CASSSFDRALGGYTF
v_gene: TRBV7-9; abundance: NA; d_gene: TRBD1; j_gene: TRBJ2-5; CDR3nt: TGTGCCAGCAGCTTAGGGGGACAGGGAATAAAGTTCCAAGAGACCCAGTACTTC; CDR3aa: CASSLGGQGIKFQETQYF